This T cell receptor (beta chain) was found in a study of blood T cell repertoires in COVID-19. Germline V gene lookup returns CDR1 MNHEY and CDR2 SVGAGI. Trimming removed 2 bases from V and 7 bases from J, with 6 bases in between. There are 12 residues in the CDR3. Assay: immunoSEQ multiplex PCR; the TCRdb copy retains only in-frame clones and omits some. This repertoire shows some 51,000 clones, around nine tenths found once; its top ten account for about 8.8%. The sequenced sample was peripheral blood. The gene calls are TRBV6-5 and TRBJ2-1, with a possible D match to TRBD2 (5 bases). The sequence derives from a man between 50 and 59 years old with active COVID-19. In DNA, the CDR3 is TGTGCCAGCAGTTACACTAGGAATGAGCAGTTCTTC. This sequence encodes CASSYTRNEQFF.